The 25 T cell receptor beta chains presented below share a single source sample, sequenced in a study of blood T cell repertoires in COVID-19. The table came from immunoSEQ multiplex PCR; TCRdb's copy has only in-frame clones and leaves some out. The table has roughly 58,000 clones, around 76% seen once. Material: peripheral blood. These TCRs come from a man aged 45-65 years with active or convalescent COVID-19.

V is TRBV7-8 and J is TRBJ2-7; D call uncertain. The CDR3 runs 12 residues. V was trimmed by 5 bases and J by 7 bases, leaving 12 bases between them. Germline CDR1 and CDR2: SGHVS and FQNEAQ. The CDR3 protein is CASSQPGWEQYF. The CDR3, as DNA: TGTGCCAGCAGCCAGCCCGGGTGGGAGCAGTACTTC. Full variable domain (remainder filled in from reference TRBV7-8 and TRBJ2-7): GAGVSQSPRYKVAKRGQDVALRCDPISGHVSLFWYQQALGQGPEFLTYFQNEAQLDKSGLPSDRFFAERPEGSVSTLKIQRTQQEDSAVYLCASSQPGWEQYFGPGTRLTVT.

The V gene is TRBV7-9, the J gene TRBJ2-3, with 8 positions matching TRBD2. Germline loops: CDR1 SEHNR, CDR2 FQNEAQ (reference sequence). The V and J ends lost 1 base and 13 bases, in that order; junction bases with no gene match: 4. The CDR3 totals 12 residues. The CDR3 reads CASSLETSAEYF. The DNA of the CDR3 is TGTGCCAGCAGCTTAGAGACTAGCGCGGAGTATTTT.

The chain joins TRBV28 to TRBJ2-7; D is possibly TRBD2 (5 bases). The CDR3 covers 12 residues. V gave up 2 bases and J gave up 3 bases, with 5 bases separating them. Germline V CDR1 and CDR2: MDHEN, SYDVKM. CDR3 loop: CASSLEGYEQYF. CDR3 DNA: TGTGCCAGCAGTTTAGAGGGCTACGAGCAGTACTTC.

The rearrangement links TRBV5-4 to TRBJ2-7; D uncertain. With 4 bases removed from V and 0 bases from J, the gap between germline ends came to 11 bases. Germline CDR1 SGHNT, CDR2 YYREEE (reference sequence). The CDR3 totals 14 residues. The DNA of the CDR3 is TGTGCCAGCAGCCCTCCTGGCGGCTCCTACGAGCAGTACTTC. Translated, it gives CASSPPGGSYEQYF.

This rearrangement joins TRBV5-1 to TRBJ1-2, with no clear D. Germline CDR1 is SGHRS and CDR2 is YFSETQ. Trimming pared 2 bases from V and 2 bases from J, leaving 7 bases between. The CDR3 spans 13 residues. The CDR3 here is CASSLDTNYGYTF. In nucleotides, the CDR3 is TGCGCCAGCAGCTTAGACACAAACTATGGCTACACCTTC.

This clone was recorded only once. This chain connects TRBV6-5 to TRBJ1-5; no firm D call. Germline CDR1 MNHEY, CDR2 SVGAGI. This CDR3 is 15 amino acids long. Trimming pared 0 bases from V and 2 bases from J, leaving 8 bases between. In DNA form, the CDR3 reads TGTGCCAGCAGTTACTCGCATAGCGGCAATCAGCCCCAGCATTTT. It codes for CASSYSHSGNQPQHF.

The chain has TRBV19 and TRBJ2-1, with 9 bases matching TRBD2. CDR3 length: 15 residues. CDR1 is LNHDA, CDR2 SQIVND, per germline (reference sequence). After removal of 8 bases from V and 6 bases from J, the junction contained 11 bases not matched to a gene. CDR3 loop: CASANSGRQVNEQFF. CDR3 nucleotide sequence: TGTGCCAGTGCCAATAGCGGGAGACAGGTCAATGAGCAGTTCTTC.

This clone appeared a few times. The genes are TRBV27 and TRBJ2-1; D remains unclear. Trimming took off 0 bases at V and 0 bases at J, with 9 bases between the two ends. This CDR3 contains 16 residues. The germline gives CDR1 MNHEY, CDR2 SMNVEV (reference sequence). The CDR3 DNA reads as TGTGCCAGCAGTTTATCTTTCGTTAGCTCCTACAATGAGCAGTTCTTC. Translated, it gives CASSLSFVSSYNEQFF.

The chain joins TRBV27 to TRBJ2-7; TRBD2 is a possible D gene (5 bases). Germline V gives CDR1 MNHEY, CDR2 SMNVEV (reference sequence). The CDR3 extends over 13 amino acids. The ends were cut back, 3 bases at V and 2 bases at J, with 8 bases in the middle. DNA of the CDR3: TGTGCCAGCAGTTTGAACGGGGCCTACGAGCAGTACTTC. This translates into CASSLNGAYEQYF.

This clone has more than one count but fewer than ten. The rearrangement links TRBV19 to TRBJ2-1, with TRBD2 identical over 9 bases. This CDR3 has 12 amino acids. Germline assignment: CDR1 LNHDA and CDR2 SQIVND (reference sequence). J gave up 15 bases and V 6 bases, and 9 bases lay outside the gene matches. CDR3 nucleotide sequence: TGTGCCAGTAGAGACACCGGGACTAGCTCGTTCTTC. Residues: CASRDTGTSSFF.

V gene TRBV28 combines with J gene TRBJ1-5, with unresolved D. The V end lost 6 bases, the J end lost 3 bases, and 6 bases lay between the germline ends. CDR1 is MDHEN, CDR2 SYDVKM, per germline. There are 12 residues in the CDR3. CDR3 in amino acids: CASRWPNQPQHF. CDR3 DNA: TGTGCCAGCAGGTGGCCCAATCAGCCCCAGCATTTT.

The V and J genes are TRBV7-8 and TRBJ2-7; 10 bases are a match to TRBD2. The trim removed 8 bases at V and 2 bases at J, leaving 9 bases unmatched. The CDR3 totals 15 residues. Germline V gives CDR1 SGHVS, CDR2 FQNEAQ. CDR3 coding DNA: TGTGCCAGCGGGCCAACAGCGGGGGGGACCTACGAGCAGTACTTC. Encoded protein: CASGPTAGGTYEQYF.

The rearrangement joins TRBV10-1 to TRBJ2-1; D gene ambiguous. Germline V CDR1 and CDR2: WNHNN, SYGVQD (reference sequence). This CDR3 is 18 amino acids long. Deletions cut 0 bases from V and 0 bases from J, with 15 bases between. CDR3 amino acids: CASSESGSATSSYNEQFF. In DNA, the CDR3 is TGCGCCAGCAGTGAGTCTGGCAGCGCCACGAGCTCCTACAATGAGCAGTTCTTC.

The chain carries TRBV19 and TRBJ2-3, with 7 positions matching TRBD2. CDR3 length: 15 residues. CDR1 is LNHDA and CDR2 is SQIVND in the germline V gene (reference sequence). V gave up 1 base and J gave up 1 base; unmatched junction bases: 2. For the CDR3, the DNA is TGTGCCAGTAGTATAGCGGGGGGAGGCACAGATACGCAGTATTTT. Its protein product is CASSIAGGGTDTQYF.

This sequence joins TRBV7-3 and TRBJ1-2; D is possibly TRBD1 (5 bases). The length of the CDR3 is 15 residues. The ends were cut back, 2 bases at V and 8 bases at J, with 18 bases in the middle. Germline V gene sequence: CDR1 SGHTA, CDR2 FQGTGA. The chain's CDR3 is CASSLDGQGSKGYTF. In nucleotides, the CDR3 is TGTGCCAGCAGCTTAGACGGGCAGGGCTCAAAGGGCTACACCTTC.

The chain employs TRBV19 and TRBJ2-7; maybe TRBD1 (6 bases). The CDR3 length is 19 residues. V dropped 4 bases and J dropped 2 bases, with 27 bases sitting between them. Germline CDR1 reads LNHDA; CDR2 reads SQIVND (reference sequence). The CDR3 loop reads CASSNANRDTWRKPYEQYF. The CDR3 nucleotides read TGTGCCAGTAGTAACGCGAATCGGGACACTTGGAGAAAGCCCTACGAGCAGTACTTC.

This clone has only a few counts. The chain employs TRBV7-6 and TRBJ1-4; no clear D. Germline CDR1 and CDR2: SGHVS and FNYEAQ. The CDR3 totals 13 residues. Trimming pared 5 bases from V and 7 bases from J, leaving 11 bases between. The CDR3 loop reads CASSPVGSEKLFF. CDR3 bases: TGTGCCAGCAGCCCAGTTGGGAGTGAAAAACTGTTTTTT.

The chain is built from TRBV4-2 and TRBJ2-5, with 7 bases lining up with TRBD2. This CDR3 contains 16 residues. V trimming: 1 base; J trimming: 4 bases; junction bases outside the gene matches: 9. Germline V gives CDR1 LGHNA, CDR2 YNFKEQ. The CDR3 region is CASSQGRESSTETQYF. Here the CDR3 DNA reads TGTGCCAGCAGCCAAGGGCGGGAGAGTAGTACAGAGACCCAGTACTTC.

J is TRBJ1-1 and V is TRBV3-1 (or the pseudogene TRBV3-2); possibly TRBD1 for D (6 bases). Germline V CDR1 and CDR2: LGHDT, YNNKEL (reference sequence). V was shortened by 6 bases and J by 1 base, with 15 bases between the two germline ends. CDR3 length: 15 residues. The CDR3 loop is CASRTTGSGNTEAFF. In DNA form, the CDR3 reads TGTGCCAGCAGGACTACAGGGAGTGGGAACACTGAAGCTTTCTTT.

V is TRBV6-5 and J is TRBJ2-1; 12 bases align to TRBD2. The V and J ends lost 8 bases and 9 bases, in that order; junction bases with no gene match: 8. The CDR3 consists of 14 residues. CDR1 is MNHEY, CDR2 SVGAGI, per germline. The CDR3 protein is CASATSGREGEQFF. Written as DNA, the CDR3 is TGTGCCAGCGCGACTAGCGGGAGAGAGGGTGAGCAGTTCTTC.

This clone came up a few times. V and J are TRBV13 and TRBJ1-6; 7 positions match TRBD1. V shed 3 bases and J 9 bases; nucleotides not matched to a gene: 8. The germline V gene encodes CDR1 PRHDT and CDR2 FYEKMQ (reference sequence). The CDR3 totals 15 residues. As DNA, the CDR3 is TGTGCCAGCAGCTTGGGACAGCCCCTGAGTTCACCCCTCCACTTT. The encoded protein is CASSLGQPLSSPLHF.

The chain couples TRBV11-2 to TRBJ2-5, with TRBD1 identical over 8 bases. Germline assignment: CDR1 SGHAT and CDR2 FQNNGV. The trim removed 1 base at V and 5 bases at J, leaving 9 bases unmatched. CDR3 length: 16 residues. The CDR3: CASSLVVTGAGETQYF. The CDR3 nucleotides read TGTGCCAGCAGCTTAGTTGTGACAGGGGCAGGCGAGACCCAGTACTTC.

The chain is built from TRBV19 and TRBJ2-3, with 8 bases lining up with TRBD2. The germline V gene has CDR1 LNHDA and CDR2 SQIVND (reference sequence). V was pared by 6 bases and J by 2 bases, with 7 bases of the junction left unmatched. This CDR3 comprises 15 residues. CDR3 bases: TGTGCCAGTAGCCGAGCAGCGGGAGTCACAGATACGCAGTATTTT. Residues: CASSRAAGVTDTQYF.

The chain couples TRBV7-9 to TRBJ2-3; TRBD1 matches 12 bases. The CDR3 covers 17 residues. Germline-derived CDR1 and CDR2 are SEHNR and FQNEAQ (reference sequence). Unmatched junction bases numbered 11, after V lost 7 bases and J lost 3 bases. DNA of the CDR3: TGTGCCAGCAAAACGGGGACAGGGGGCGAATGGACAGATACGCAGTATTTT. It is translated as CASKTGTGGEWTDTQYF.

The gene calls are TRBV4-1 and TRBJ2-1, with TRBD2 identical over 7 bases. The CDR3 consists of 14 residues. The V gene's germline CDR1 is MGHRA and CDR2 YSYEKL. The trim removed 4 bases at V and 2 bases at J, leaving 2 bases unmatched. The CDR3 sequence: CASSPGTTYNEQFF. CDR3 in DNA: TGCGCCAGCAGCCCTGGGACTACCTACAATGAGCAGTTCTTC.